One and the same sample provided the 26 T cell receptor beta chains below, sequenced in a study of T cell clonality in common variable immunodeficiency. The method was immunoSEQ multiplex PCR; TCRdb's version includes in-frame clones alone and lacks a portion of them. Observed in the sample are approximately 81,000 clones, none of them singletons. Source material: peripheral blood mononuclear cells. These TCRs come from a person between 18 and 69 years old in good health.

Many counts were recorded for this clone. The read gets to within 3 residues of the CDR3 end, and the germline J gene fills in the rest. The V gene is TRBV7-9, the J gene TRBJ2-4; 10 bases align to TRBD2. CDR3 length: 14 residues. CDR1 and CDR2 (germline): SEHNR, FQNEAQ (reference sequence). The ends lost 5 bases at V and 7 bases at J; junction bases unmatched: 5. CDR3 bases read: TGTGCCAGCAGCGCCACTAGCGGGGTGAACATT. This sequence encodes CASSATSGVNI. The entire CDR3 reads CASSATSGVNIQYF.

At least ten counts were recorded for this clone. The sequenced fragment ends 3 residues before the CDR3 boundary, so the rest is inferred from the germline J gene. The chain combines TRBV4-1 with TRBJ1-5; TRBD1 agrees at 8 bases. CDR3 size: 16 residues. V shed 4 bases, J shed 7 bases, and the junction held 12 bases outside the gene matches. Germline V CDR1 and CDR2: MGHRA, YSYEKL. The CDR3 protein is CASSRGQGGGGQPQHF. The part of the CDR3 DNA that was read is TGCGCCAGCAGCCGAGGACAGGGTGGAGGAGGACAGCCC.

This clone was observed many times. Read sequence stops 3 residues before the CDR3 end, and the germline J gene provides the missing end. The chain recombines TRBV11-3 with TRBJ2-3; the D gene is possibly TRBD2 (5 bases). Germline CDR1 reads SGHNT; CDR2 reads YENEEA. Deletions cut 1 base from V and 8 bases from J, with 13 bases between. CDR3 size: 14 residues. CDR3 sequence reads: CASSLAPSSSTQYF. The sequenced part of the CDR3 DNA is TGTGCCAGCAGCTTAGCCCCTAGCTCCTCTACG.

This clone has ten or more counts. From the germline J gene comes the end of the CDR3, since the read stops 3 residues before it. The chain joins TRBV4-1 to TRBJ2-7; D call uncertain. The germline V gene has CDR1 MGHRA and CDR2 YSYEKL. The V end lost 1 base, the J end lost 4 bases, and 14 bases lay between the germline ends. This CDR3 spans 15 amino acids. The CDR3 bases that were read are TGCGCCAGCAGCCAAGTGCCAGATGAATCTTACGAG. It specifies CASSQVPDESYE. The full-length CDR3 reads as CASSQVPDESYEQYF.

The table lists this clone with many counts. The CDR3 end is not reached by the read, which stops 3 residues before it; the germline J gene fills it in. This chain links TRBV9 with TRBJ2-1; the match to TRBD2 covers 10 bases. This CDR3 has 15 amino acids. From germline, CDR1 is SGDLS and CDR2 YYNGEE. V dropped 2 bases and J dropped 9; count of bases not matched to a gene: 8. CDR3 DNA (partial): TGTGCCAGCAGCGTGTCCCCTAGCGGGAGCTTTGAG. Protein: CASSVSPSGSFE. The entire CDR3 is CASSVSPSGSFEQFF. Based on the CDR3 plus reference TRBV9 and TRBJ2-1, the full variable domain is DSGVTQTPKHLITATGQRVTLRCSPRSGDLSVYWYQQSLDQGLQFLIQYYNGEERAKGNILERFSAQQFPDLHSELNLSSLELGDSALYFCASSVSPSGSFEQFFGPGTRLTVL.

This clone came up many times. The read finishes 3 residues shy of the CDR3 end, and the germline J gene is used to complete it. The J gene is TRBJ2-7, the V gene TRBV5-4; D gene uncertain. The CDR3 has 12 residues. Deletions cut 1 base from V and 3 bases from J, with 5 bases between. The V gene's germline CDR1 is SGHNT and CDR2 YYREEE (reference sequence). The sequenced CDR3 bases are TGTGCCAGCAGCTTGATCGGCTACGAG. Amino acids: CASSLIGYE. The entire CDR3 is CASSLIGYEQYF.

This clone has a count of ten or more. The CDR3 end lies 3 residues beyond the end of the read and is filled in from the germline J gene. This chain links TRBV29-1 with TRBJ1-1, with a weak D call TRBD1 (6 bases). This CDR3 is built from 11 residues. V lost 4 bases and J lost 7, with 10 bases in between. Germline V gene sequence: CDR1 SQVTM, CDR2 ANQGSEA. CDR3 DNA, as far as it was read: TGCAGCGTTGGAGGGGGTGGTGAA. It translates to CSVGGGGE. The entire CDR3 protein is CSVGGGGEAFF.

This clone was seen a handful of times. With the read ending 3 residues before the CDR3 end, the germline J gene is used to fill in that end. The chain is built from TRBV20-1 and TRBJ2-5; the D gene is possibly TRBD2 (6 bases). Trimming cost V 3 bases and J 3 bases, with 11 bases left between them. Germline V CDR1 and CDR2: DFQATT, SNEGSKA (reference sequence). The CDR3 is made up of 13 amino acids. The CDR3 loop is CSASYGTEETQYF. Partial CDR3 DNA: TGCAGTGCTAGCTACGGGACTGAAGAGACC.

This clone turned up a few times. The read terminates 3 residues ahead of where the CDR3 ends, so the germline J gene completes it. V gene TRBV6-2 or TRBV6-3 combines with J gene TRBJ1-2; D might be TRBD1 (5 bases). The length of the CDR3 is 15 residues. Looked up from germline, CDR1 is MNHEY and CDR2 is SVGEGT. The CDR3 protein is CASSRDLAGGYDYTF. The DNA read from the CDR3 is TGTGCCAGCAGTCGCGACCTAGCGGGGGGGTACGAC.

This clone has at least ten counts. The sequence runs out 3 residues before the end of the CDR3; the remainder is reconstructed from the germline J gene. The chain combines TRBV20-1 with TRBJ1-3; D perhaps matches TRBD1 (5 bases). Trimming removed 3 bases from V and 6 bases from J, with 9 bases in between. The CDR3 has 12 amino acids. Germline V gene data show CDR1 as DFQATT and CDR2 as SNEGSKA (reference sequence). CDR3 residues: CSARIGENTIYF. The DNA read from the CDR3 is TGCAGTGCTAGGATAGGGGAAAACACC.

This clone was recorded at least ten times. The sequenced fragment ends 3 residues before the CDR3 boundary, so the rest is inferred from the germline J gene. V gene TRBV30 combines with J gene TRBJ1-5, with D perhaps matching TRBD1 (5 bases). Trimming shortened V by 5 bases and J by 5 bases, and 13 bases separated the two germline ends. This CDR3 has 13 amino acids. The germline V gene encodes CDR1 GTSNPN and CDR2 SVGIG (reference sequence). This CDR3 reads CAWGGNRDQPQHF. The part of the CDR3 DNA that was read is TGTGCCTGGGGGGGGAATCGGGATCAGCCC.

This clone was picked up many times. The read comes to an end 3 residues before the CDR3 does, leaving the germline J gene to fill in the end. This chain links TRBV29-1 with TRBJ2-5; TRBD2 agrees at 10 bases. The CDR3 has 13 amino acids. V trimming: 7 bases; J trimming: 5 bases; junction bases outside the gene matches: 7. From germline, CDR1 is SQVTM and CDR2 ANQGSEA. The CDR3 loop reads CSALAGVSETQYF. Partial CDR3 DNA: TGCAGCGCCCTAGCGGGAGTATCGGAGACC.

This clone showed up many times. The DNA ends 3 residues before the CDR3 does, and the rest of the CDR3 is filled in from the germline J gene. The chain employs TRBV19 and TRBJ1-1; possibly TRBD1 for D (6 bases). From germline, CDR1 is LNHDA and CDR2 SQIVND (reference sequence). V dropped 4 bases and J dropped 1 base, with 10 bases sitting between them. The CDR3 covers 14 residues. CDR3 residues: CASSTGTQNTEAFF. Partial CDR3 DNA: TGTGCCAGTAGTACCGGGACACAGAACACTGAA. The variable domain in full, completed from reference TRBV19 and TRBJ1-1, reads DGGITQSPKYLFRKEGQNVTLSCEQNLNHDAMYWYRQDPGQGLRLIYYSQIVNDFQKGDIAEGYSVSREKKESFPLTVTSAQKNPTAFYLCASSTGTQNTEAFFGQGTRLTVV.

At least ten counts were recorded for this clone. The read terminates 3 residues ahead of where the CDR3 ends, so the germline J gene completes it. V gene TRBV10-1 combines with J gene TRBJ2-3, with 14 bases aligning to TRBD2. The CDR3 extends over 14 amino acids. Germline V lookup: CDR1 WNHNN, CDR2 SYGVQD (reference sequence). J lost 5 bases, V lost 6 bases, and 1 base had no gene match. The part of the CDR3 DNA that was read is TGCGCCAGCAGCGGGACTAGCGGGAGAGATACG. As protein: CASSGTSGRDT. The whole CDR3 is CASSGTSGRDTQYF.

This clone was found many times. The read ends 3 residues shy of where the CDR3 ends; the end is completed using the germline J gene. The chain has TRBV19 and TRBJ2-7; D is perhaps TRBD1 (6 bases). This CDR3 region has 14 residues. Germline CDR1 is LNHDA and CDR2 is SQIVND (reference sequence). The ends were cut back, 3 bases at V and 4 bases at J, with 13 bases in the middle. The CDR3: CASSIQGKGYEQYF. The sequenced part of the CDR3 DNA is TGTGCCAGTAGTATCCAGGGGAAGGGGTACGAG.

This clone was seen at least ten times. Read data end 3 residues before the CDR3 end; the end is taken from the germline J gene. The chain recombines TRBV3-1 (or the pseudogene TRBV3-2) with TRBJ2-7; 7 nucleotides align to TRBD1. J lost 1 base, V lost 3 bases, and 12 bases had no gene match. CDR1 is LGHDT and CDR2 is YNNKEL in the germline V gene (reference sequence). The CDR3 totals 17 residues. The CDR3 here is CASSQKGGTDRSYEQYF. CDR3 DNA (partial): TGTGCCAGCAGCCAGAAAGGTGGGACAGACCGGTCCTACGAG.

This clone appeared many times. The DNA ends 3 residues before the CDR3 does, and the rest of the CDR3 is filled in from the germline J gene. The chain uses TRBV30 and TRBJ1-1, with TRBD1 matching over 7 bases. This CDR3 is 16 amino acids long. Germline V gene sequence: CDR1 GTSNPN, CDR2 SVGIG (reference sequence). The J segment lost 1 base and the V segment lost 3 bases, leaving 11 bases of the junction unmatched. The DNA read from the CDR3 is TGTGCCTGGAGCACTATAGGGGACAGCTGGAACACTGAA. Its translation is CAWSTIGDSWNTE. The whole CDR3 reads CAWSTIGDSWNTEAFF.

This clone was counted ten times or more. The read falls 3 residues short of the CDR3 end, and the missing part is taken from the germline J gene. The V call is TRBV10-3, the J call TRBJ2-2, with 7 positions matching TRBD1. The CDR3 has 16 amino acids. The germline gives CDR1 ENHRY, CDR2 SYGVKD. With 5 bases clipped from V and 5 bases from J, the junction kept 11 bases outside the gene matches. The CDR3 protein is CAISSSDRDQTGELFF. The sequenced CDR3 bases are TGTGCCATCAGTTCTTCCGACAGGGACCAGACCGGGGAG.

The table lists this clone with many counts. The CDR3 end lies 3 residues beyond the end of the read and is filled in from the germline J gene. The J gene is TRBJ1-1, the V gene TRBV30, with D possibly TRBD1 on 6 matching bases. V lost 1 base, J lost 5 bases, and 20 bases lay in between. CDR1 and CDR2 from the germline V gene are GTSNPN and SVGIG (reference sequence). The CDR3 totals 16 residues. The CDR3: CAWSDTGTVGGTEAFF. CDR3 DNA, as far as it was read: TGTGCCTGGAGTGATACAGGGACCGTGGGGGGGACTGAA.

Ten or more counts support this clone. The CDR3 end is not reached by the read, which stops 3 residues before it; the germline J gene fills it in. The chain uses TRBV20-1 and TRBJ1-2, with 9 bases lining up with TRBD1. Germline V lookup: CDR1 DFQATT, CDR2 SNEGSKA (reference sequence). This CDR3 region has 13 residues. The junction had 5 bases not matched to a gene; V was cut back by 8 bases and J by 1 base. CDR3 DNA, as far as it was read: TGCAGTTACCCGGACAGGGGTAACTATGGC. Its protein is CSYPDRGNYG. The whole CDR3 sequence reads CSYPDRGNYGYTF.

This clone was seen ten or more times. The read gets to within 3 residues of the CDR3 end, and the germline J gene fills in the rest. The V call is TRBV5-1, the J call TRBJ1-1, with D perhaps TRBD1 (5 bases). V lost 6 bases and J 0 bases, leaving 9 bases between the germline ends. The CDR3 extends over 13 amino acids. Germline V gives CDR1 SGHRS, CDR2 YFSETQ. This chain's CDR3 is CASTAGLNTEAFF. The part of the CDR3 DNA that was read is TGCGCCAGCACGGCAGGGCTGAACACTGAA.

This clone was observed at least ten times. The observed sequence ends 3 residues before the CDR3 terminus, with the missing tail filled in from the germline J gene. The chain employs TRBV7-2 and TRBJ2-2; no clear D. Germline assignment: CDR1 SGHTA and CDR2 FQGNSA. This CDR3 spans 12 amino acids. V gave up 5 bases and J gave up 8 bases, with 9 bases separating them. The CDR3 bases that were read are TGTGCCAGCAGCCTGGTGCGGGGGGAG. Translating gives CASSLVRGE. The CDR3, in full, reads CASSLVRGELFF.

This clone was observed at least ten times. CDR3 loop: CATTSGSGETQYF. The CDR3 bases that were read are TGTGCCACGACTAGCGGGAGTGGGGAGACC. This chain uses TRBV10-3 with TRBJ2-5; 12 positions agree with TRBD2. The CDR3 end is not reached by the read, which stops 3 residues before it; the germline J gene fills it in. CDR1 is ENHRY, CDR2 SYGVKD, per germline. CDR3 length equals 13 residues. V shed 10 bases, J shed 5 bases, and the junction held 5 bases outside the gene matches.

This clone was counted at least ten times. The sequence runs out 3 residues before the end of the CDR3; the remainder is reconstructed from the germline J gene. The chain joins TRBV30 to TRBJ1-1, with D maybe TRBD1 (6 bases). CDR1 is GTSNPN and CDR2 is SVGIG in the germline V gene (reference sequence). The CDR3 extends over 11 amino acids. V was clipped by 8 bases and J by 3 bases, with 10 bases between them. CDR3 sequence reads: CAGGPDTEAFF. The covered CDR3 bases are TGTGCCGGGGGCCCGGACACTGAA.

This clone came up many times. The CDR3 extends 3 residues past the end of the read, so its final part is completed from the germline J gene. The genes are TRBV7-2 and TRBJ2-1; the D gene is possibly TRBD2 (5 bases). Germline V lookup: CDR1 SGHTA, CDR2 FQGNSA. This CDR3 is 15 amino acids long. V was pared by 7 bases and J by 1 base, with 14 bases between. This CDR3 reads CASTPVSGSYNEQFF. The CDR3 DNA, read in part, is TGTGCCAGCACCCCTGTGAGCGGTTCCTACAATGAG.

This clone was counted many times. The read terminates 3 residues ahead of where the CDR3 ends, so the germline J gene completes it. The genes are TRBV29-1 and TRBJ1-1; D is perhaps TRBD1 (5 bases). Germline V gene lookup returns CDR1 SQVTM and CDR2 ANQGSEA. Trimming removed 8 bases at V and 3 bases at J, with 13 bases between. This CDR3 is 12 amino acids long. The sequenced CDR3 bases are TGCAGCCCCGGACCGGGGGACACTGAA. Its translation: CSPGPGDTE. The complete CDR3 protein is CSPGPGDTEAFF.